This T cell receptor beta chain was recovered during a study of spatial heterogeneity in lung cancer. General study points: Mutation tallies in tumors tracked expanded intratumoral alpha and beta TCR counts.

The time point denotes: sample taken at primary tumor resection. Unsorted whole RNA samples from tumor, nontumor lung or frozen PBMC were sequenced. TCRdb analysed the 5' RACE reads with MiXCR anew, one entry per CDR3 protein. The table lists around 810 distinct CDR3 sequences, more than 15% of them singletons. The CDR3 covers 16 residues. The V and J ends lost 5 bases and 7 bases respectively, with 20 bases between them. With regard to this clonotype: What it binds is not known.

The clonotype was recovered from a male donor with early-stage non-small cell lung cancer. Sequenced material: lung tumor tissue, taken at surgery. This chain joins TRBV12-3 or TRBV12-4 and TRBJ1-4; D possibly corresponds to TRBD1 (6 bases). For the CDR3, the DNA is TGTGCCAGCAGTCCGGGCGGGGGCTTCTCCCTTGAAAAACTGTTTTTT. Protein product: CASSPGGGFSLEKLFF.